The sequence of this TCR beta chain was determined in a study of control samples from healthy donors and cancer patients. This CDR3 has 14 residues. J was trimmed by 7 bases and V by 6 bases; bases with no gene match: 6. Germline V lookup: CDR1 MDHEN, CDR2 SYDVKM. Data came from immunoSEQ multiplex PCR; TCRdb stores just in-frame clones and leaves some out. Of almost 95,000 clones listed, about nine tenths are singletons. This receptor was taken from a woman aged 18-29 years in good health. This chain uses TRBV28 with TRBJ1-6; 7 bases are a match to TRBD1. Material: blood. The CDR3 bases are TGTGCCAGCAGGTCGGGACAGTTCAATTCACCCCTCCACTTT. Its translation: CASRSGQFNSPLHF.